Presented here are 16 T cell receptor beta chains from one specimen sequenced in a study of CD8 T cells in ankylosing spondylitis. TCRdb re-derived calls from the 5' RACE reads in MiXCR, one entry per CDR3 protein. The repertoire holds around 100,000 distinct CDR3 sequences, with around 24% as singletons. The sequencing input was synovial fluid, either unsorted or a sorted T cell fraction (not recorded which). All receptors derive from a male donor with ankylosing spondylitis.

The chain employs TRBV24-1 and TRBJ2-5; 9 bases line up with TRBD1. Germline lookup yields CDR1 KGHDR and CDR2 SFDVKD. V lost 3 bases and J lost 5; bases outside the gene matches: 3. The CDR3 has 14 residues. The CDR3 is CATSDPGTGETQYF. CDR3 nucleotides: TGTGCCACCAGTGATCCAGGGACAGGGGAGACCCAGTACTTC.

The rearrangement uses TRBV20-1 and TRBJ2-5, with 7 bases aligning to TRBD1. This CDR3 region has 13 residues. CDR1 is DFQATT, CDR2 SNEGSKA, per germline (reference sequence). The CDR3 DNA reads TGCAGCGCTCTCGGGACAGCCCAAGAGACCCAGTACTTC. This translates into CSALGTAQETQYF.

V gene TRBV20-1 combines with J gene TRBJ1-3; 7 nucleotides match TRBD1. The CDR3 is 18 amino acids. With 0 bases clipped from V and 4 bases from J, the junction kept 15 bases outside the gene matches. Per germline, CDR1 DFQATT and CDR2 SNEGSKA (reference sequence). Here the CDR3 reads CSAREINSGGAPGNTIYF. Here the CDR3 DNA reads TGCAGTGCTAGAGAAATCAACTCAGGGGGGGCCCCCGGAAACACCATATATTTT.

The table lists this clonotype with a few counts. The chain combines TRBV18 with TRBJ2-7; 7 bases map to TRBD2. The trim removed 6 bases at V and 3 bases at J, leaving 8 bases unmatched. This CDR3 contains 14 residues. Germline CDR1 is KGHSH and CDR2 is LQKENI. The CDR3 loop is CASSREGLNYEQYV. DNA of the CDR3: TGTGCCAGCTCCCGAGAGGGACTAAACTACGAGCAGTACGTC.

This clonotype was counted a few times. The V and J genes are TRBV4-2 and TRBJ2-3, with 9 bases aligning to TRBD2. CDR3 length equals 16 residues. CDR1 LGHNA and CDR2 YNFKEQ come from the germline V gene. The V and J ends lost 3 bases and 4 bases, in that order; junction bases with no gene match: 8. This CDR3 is CASSHESGRPADTQYF. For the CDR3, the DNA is TGTGCCAGCAGCCATGAAAGCGGGAGGCCTGCAGATACGCAGTATTTT.

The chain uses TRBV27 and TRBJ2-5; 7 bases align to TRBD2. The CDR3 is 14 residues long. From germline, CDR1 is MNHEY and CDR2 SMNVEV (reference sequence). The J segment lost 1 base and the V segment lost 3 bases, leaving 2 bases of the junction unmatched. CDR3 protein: CASSFKRGQETQYF. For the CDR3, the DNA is TGTGCCAGCAGTTTCAAGCGGGGCCAAGAGACCCAGTACTTC.

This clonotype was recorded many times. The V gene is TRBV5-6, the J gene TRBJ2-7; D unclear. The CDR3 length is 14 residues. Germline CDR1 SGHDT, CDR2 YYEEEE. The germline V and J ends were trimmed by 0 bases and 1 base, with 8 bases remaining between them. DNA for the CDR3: TGTGCCAGCAGCTTGGCCGGCGGTTCCTACGAGCAGTACTTC. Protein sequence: CASSLAGGSYEQYF.

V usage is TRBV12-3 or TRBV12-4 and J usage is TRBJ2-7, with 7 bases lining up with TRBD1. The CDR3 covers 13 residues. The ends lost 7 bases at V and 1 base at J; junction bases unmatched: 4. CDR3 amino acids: CASKQGFSYEQYF. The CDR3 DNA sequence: TGTGCCAGCAAACAGGGGTTTTCCTACGAGCAGTACTTC.

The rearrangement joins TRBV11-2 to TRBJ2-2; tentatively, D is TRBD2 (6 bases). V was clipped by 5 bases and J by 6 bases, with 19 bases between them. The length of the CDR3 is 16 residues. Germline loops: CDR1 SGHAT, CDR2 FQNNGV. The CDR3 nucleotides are TGTGCCAGCAGCCCCCGGGACTGGGGTTTCCCCGGGGAGCTGTTTTTT. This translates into CASSPRDWGFPGELFF.

In DNA form, the CDR3 reads TGTGCCAGCAGCTTAGCGACAGGGATGGCTGGAAACACCATATATTTT. The encoded protein is CASSLATGMAGNTIYF. The rearrangement uses TRBV7-2 and TRBJ1-3; 7 nucleotides match TRBD1. The CDR3 spans 16 residues. Germline loops: CDR1 SGHTA, CDR2 FQGNSA. V shed 0 bases, J shed 2 bases, and the junction held 4 bases outside the gene matches.

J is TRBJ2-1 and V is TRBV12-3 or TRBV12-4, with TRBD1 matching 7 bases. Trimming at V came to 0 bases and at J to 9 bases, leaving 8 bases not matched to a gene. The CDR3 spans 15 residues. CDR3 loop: CASSLAGGVISEQFF. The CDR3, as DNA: TGTGCCAGCAGTTTAGCAGGGGGCGTAATAAGTGAGCAGTTCTTC.

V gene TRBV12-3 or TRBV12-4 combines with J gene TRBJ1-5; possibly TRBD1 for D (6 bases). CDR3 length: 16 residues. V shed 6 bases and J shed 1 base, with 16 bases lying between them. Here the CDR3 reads CASRPPGESSNQPQHF. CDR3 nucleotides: TGTGCCAGCAGACCTCCAGGGGAGTCGAGCAATCAGCCCCAGCATTTT.

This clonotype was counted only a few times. The CDR3 loop reads CASSGTGIHEQYF. The CDR3 DNA reads as TGCGCCAGCAGTGGGACAGGGATCCACGAGCAGTACTTC. This sequence joins TRBV10-1 and TRBJ2-7, with 8 bases lining up with TRBD1. Germline-derived CDR1 and CDR2 are WNHNN and SYGVQD (reference sequence). The V gene end was trimmed by 4 bases and the J gene end by 5 bases; junction bases not matched to a gene: 4. The CDR3 has 13 residues.

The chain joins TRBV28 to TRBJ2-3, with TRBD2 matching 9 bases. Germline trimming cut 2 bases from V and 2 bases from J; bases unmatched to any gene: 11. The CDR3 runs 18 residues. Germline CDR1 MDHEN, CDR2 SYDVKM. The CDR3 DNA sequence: TGTGCCAGCAGTTTAAGGGGGGGTATAGCGGGAGTCACAGATACGCAGTATTTT. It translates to CASSLRGGIAGVTDTQYF.

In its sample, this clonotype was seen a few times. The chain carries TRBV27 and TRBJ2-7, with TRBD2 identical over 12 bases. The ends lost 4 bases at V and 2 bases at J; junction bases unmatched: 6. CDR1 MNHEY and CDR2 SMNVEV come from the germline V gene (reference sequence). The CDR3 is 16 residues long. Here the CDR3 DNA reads TGTGCCAGCAGTTCCAGGACTAGCGGGATGACCTACGAGCAGTACTTC. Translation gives CASSSRTSGMTYEQYF.

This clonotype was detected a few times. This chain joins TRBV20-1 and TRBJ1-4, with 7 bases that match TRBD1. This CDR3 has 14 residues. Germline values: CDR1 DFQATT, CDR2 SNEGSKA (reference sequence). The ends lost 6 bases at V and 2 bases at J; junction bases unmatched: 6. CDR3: CSAAPGQTNEKLFF. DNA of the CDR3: TGCAGTGCAGCCCCGGGACAGACTAATGAAAAACTGTTTTTT.